This T cell receptor (beta chain) stems from a study of Ad26.COV2.S vaccination and SARS-CoV-2 variants. Study conclusions and caveats: Placebo and vaccine recipients had non-spike TCR breadth that was similar.

Documented treatment: 15 to 20 received Ad26.COV2.S at low or high dose, single or two shots; several received placebo; per-sample allocation not given. The investigators took samples on day 63 after the first vaccine or placebo injection. V was shortened by 10 bases and J by 0 bases, with 21 bases between the two germline ends. Germline-derived CDR1 and CDR2 are SEHNR and FQNEAQ (reference sequence). CDR3 length: 16 amino acids. For this clone: The antigen is undetermined.

Some clones are missing from TCRdb's copy, which holds only in-frame ones; the method was immunoSEQ multiplex PCR. The sample shows about 350,000 clones, 88% of them seen only once. The TCR originated in a person between 18 and 65 years old who received the Ad26.COV2.S COVID-19 vaccine or a placebo. V and J are TRBV7-9 and TRBJ1-1; D possibly corresponds to TRBD1 (6 bases). The specimen comprised peripheral blood, sampled in a trial of Ad26.COV2.S vaccine versus placebo. This chain's CDR3 is CATSTRTGTLNTEAFF. The CDR3 DNA follows: TGTGCCACCTCGACACGAACCGGGACATTGAACACTGAAGCTTTCTTT.